A single sample gave rise to the 17 T cell receptor beta chains below, sequenced in a study of blood T cells in healthy people across ages. Combining a sample-barcoded 5' primer with a J-beta primer mix, a second PCR ran for 7 to 11 cycles. TCRdb used MiXCR to reprocess the 5' RACE reads, holding one entry per CDR3 protein. The sample shows hundreds of thousands of distinct CDR3 sequences, around half of them seen only once. The sequenced material came from blood. The source of these receptors is an older woman in good health.

The chain couples TRBV11-3 to TRBJ2-1, with 16 bases lining up with TRBD2. Germline lookup yields CDR1 SGHNT and CDR2 YENEEA. The CDR3 extends over 15 amino acids. Trimming removed 5 bases from V and 8 bases from J; junction bases left unmatched: 3. CDR3: CASSKGLAGGYEQFF. CDR3 sequence (DNA): TGTGCCAGCAGCAAGGGACTAGCGGGAGGGTATGAGCAGTTCTTC.

The chain links TRBV3-1 to TRBJ1-1, with 8 nucleotides matching TRBD1. The CDR3 totals 16 residues. J was trimmed by 5 bases and V by 3 bases; bases with no gene match: 11. Germline lookup yields CDR1 LGHDT and CDR2 YNNKEL (reference sequence). CDR3 in amino acids: CASSQATTGGGTEAFF. The CDR3 DNA follows: TGTGCCAGCAGCCAGGCCACCACAGGGGGGGGAACTGAAGCTTTCTTT.

This clonotype was counted only a few times. The chain joins TRBV4-2 to TRBJ1-1; weak D call: TRBD1 (5 bases). The V end was cut by 1 base, the J end by 1 base, with 10 bases between. CDR1 and CDR2 (germline): LGHNA, YNFKEQ. CDR3 size: 15 residues. The CDR3 DNA reads TGTGCCAGCAGCCAAGGTATAGGGGAGAACACTGAAGCTTTCTTT. Residues: CASSQGIGENTEAFF.

This chain connects TRBV24-1 to TRBJ2-7, with D unclear. With 5 bases removed from V and 6 bases from J, the gap between germline ends came to 7 bases. CDR3 size: 11 residues. Germline lookup yields CDR1 KGHDR and CDR2 SFDVKD. DNA for the CDR3: TGTGCCACCAGTGTGGGGTCCGAGCAGTACTTC. This encodes CATSVGSEQYF.

The rearrangement joins TRBV4-1 to TRBJ2-7, with 9 bases fitting TRBD2. Germline assignment: CDR1 MGHRA and CDR2 YSYEKL. V shed 1 base and J 5 bases; nucleotides not matched to a gene: 21. The CDR3 spans 20 residues. The CDR3 region is CASSQGWVAGVWGDENEQYF. The CDR3 nucleotides are TGCGCCAGCAGCCAAGGCTGGGTAGCGGGAGTATGGGGGGACGAGAACGAGCAGTACTTC.

V and J are TRBV6-6 and TRBJ2-1, with a tentative D call TRBD1 (5 bases). CDR1 and CDR2 (germline): MNHNY, SVGAGI (reference sequence). Trimming took 0 bases from V and 8 from J, leaving 14 bases between them. The CDR3 is 15 amino acids. The CDR3 DNA is TGTGCCAGCAGTTACTCGGGCAGGGTTAGGGATGAGCAGTTCTTC. It yields the protein CASSYSGRVRDEQFF.

There are a few counts of this clonotype. CDR3 in DNA: TGTGCCAGCGAAGATTGGGGAAACGATGAGCAGTTCTTC. Amino acids: CASEDWGNDEQFF. This chain links TRBV7-9 with TRBJ2-1, with D uncertain. V lost 8 bases, J lost 8 bases, and 16 bases lay in between. The V gene's germline CDR1 is SEHNR and CDR2 FQNEAQ (reference sequence). This CDR3 has 13 residues.

J is TRBJ2-1 and V is TRBV11-2, with D possibly called TRBD1 or TRBD2 (5 bases each). V was clipped by 1 base and J by 13 bases, with 17 bases between them. The germline CDR1 and CDR2 sequences are SGHAT and FQNNGV. The CDR3 is 14 residues long. In DNA, the CDR3 is TGTGCCAGCAGCTTAGTCCGGGGCCTCGGTGAACAGTTCTTC. It translates to CASSLVRGLGEQFF.

The chain has TRBV29-1 and TRBJ1-1; D is perhaps TRBD1 (6 bases). V lost 6 bases, J lost 0 bases, and 17 bases lay in between. The germline CDR1 and CDR2 sequences are SQVTM and ANQGSEA. The CDR3 totals 15 residues. This chain's CDR3 is CSVPGHLMMNTEAFF. In DNA form, the CDR3 reads TGCAGCGTCCCGGGACACCTTATGATGAACACTGAAGCTTTCTTT.

Only a few counts were recorded for this clonotype. This chain links TRBV7-2 with TRBJ2-3; D possibly corresponds to TRBD2 (5 bases). Germline V gene lookup returns CDR1 SGHTA and CDR2 FQGNSA. The CDR3 sequence is 17 residues long. V lost 5 bases to trimming and J lost 4 bases, with 22 bases between them. The chain's CDR3 is CASSTQLGISGSDTQYF. CDR3 nucleotide sequence: TGTGCCAGCAGCACGCAACTAGGGATTTCAGGCTCAGATACGCAGTATTTT.

This chain uses TRBV6-5 with TRBJ2-3; possibly TRBD1 or TRBD2 for D (5 bases each). The CDR3 has 14 residues. Germline loops: CDR1 MNHEY, CDR2 SVGAGI. Trimming cost V 8 bases and J 8 bases, with 20 bases left between them. For the CDR3, the DNA is TGTGCCAGCTTCCGGGACCCTCATCGGCCTACGCAGTATTTT. Translated: CASFRDPHRPTQYF.

The V and J genes are TRBV27 and TRBJ2-1; 7 positions agree with TRBD1. Per germline, CDR1 MNHEY and CDR2 SMNVEV (reference sequence). The length of the CDR3 is 14 residues. The junction had 6 bases not matched to a gene; V was cut back by 5 bases and J by 5 bases. CDR3 nucleotides: TGTGCCAGCAGTCTCGGGACAGTGCACAATGAGCAGTTCTTC. Amino acid sequence: CASSLGTVHNEQFF.

The V gene is TRBV7-2, the J gene TRBJ2-6; no clear D. CDR1 is SGHTA and CDR2 is FQGNSA in the germline V gene. The CDR3 sequence is 15 residues long. V gave up 5 bases and J gave up 0 bases, with 8 bases separating them. This CDR3 reads CASSLLHSGANVLTF. The DNA for the CDR3 is TGTGCCAGCAGCCTACTGCACTCTGGGGCCAACGTCCTGACTTTC.

This clonotype was seen a few times. The chain recombines TRBV7-2 with TRBJ2-5, with 14 bases that match TRBD2. The J call may not be correct, given that the DNA end is closer to TRBJ2-7. CDR1 SGHTA and CDR2 FQGNSA come from the germline V gene. This CDR3 region has 17 residues. The CDR3: CASSLAGTSGSRYEQYF. In DNA form, the CDR3 reads TGTGCCAGCAGCTTAGCGGGGACTAGCGGGAGTAGGTACGAGCAGTACTTC.

This clonotype was counted only a few times. V is TRBV20-1 and J is TRBJ2-1; 12 bases are shared with TRBD2. The CDR3 is 15 amino acids. Germline V lookup: CDR1 DFQATT, CDR2 SNEGSKA (reference sequence). With 4 bases clipped from V and 4 bases from J, the junction kept 5 bases outside the gene matches. The CDR3 nucleotides read TGCAGTGCTATAAAGACTAGCGGGAGTTACAATGAGCAGTTCTTC. As protein: CSAIKTSGSYNEQFF.

V gene TRBV6-5 combines with J gene TRBJ2-1; 7 nucleotides align to TRBD1. The CDR3 runs 12 residues. CDR1 MNHEY and CDR2 SVGAGI come from the germline V gene. V was pared by 8 bases and J by 7 bases, with 5 bases of the junction left unmatched. The CDR3 nucleotides read TGTGCCAGCGGGAACAGGGGTAATGAGCAGTTCTTC. Its protein product is CASGNRGNEQFF.

Concerning this clonotype itself: Germline is not matched at one junction end, which may reflect a read error. The rearrangement uses TRBV3-1 and TRBJ2-1; 9 positions match TRBD2. CDR1 is LGHDT, CDR2 YNNKEL, per germline (reference sequence). The CDR3 consists of 15 residues. For the CDR3, the DNA is TGTGCCTGCAGCCAGGAAGGCGGGAGGGCCCAAGTACAGTTCTTC. This sequence encodes CACSQEGGRAQVQFF.